This T cell receptor (beta chain) was captured by sequencing in a study of cytomegalovirus exposure and HLA in healthy donors. Overall study: Later analysis reported that the roughly 110 validation repertoires shared the platform of the approximately 670 first-cohort repertoires. Study-wide findings and caveats: Later, an analysis found that TCR clusters from the first cohort tended to co-occur in the 120 or so validation repertoires. A few chains tied to CMV proved CMV antigen-specific in vitro.

Germline lookup yields CDR1 MGHRA and CDR2 YSYEKL. V was clipped by 4 bases and J by 5 bases, with 20 bases between them. CDR3 length: 16 residues. The table came from immunoSEQ multiplex PCR; TCRdb's copy has only in-frame clones and leaves some out. The data show 60,000 to 90,000 clones, around four fifths seen once. The donors were members of the approximately 120-subject validation cohort (separate from the approximately 670-subject first cohort). Comments on this clone: What it binds is unknown.

V and J are TRBV4-1 and TRBJ2-5; D possibly corresponds to TRBD2 (6 bases). The sequencing input was PBMCs. The TCR comes from a man aged 25-45 years in good health and CMV-seronegative. The CDR3 region has the DNA TGCGCCAGCAGCCTGGGGGGTGGGTTTAGGCTCGAGACCCAGTACTTC. It is translated as CASSLGGGFRLETQYF.